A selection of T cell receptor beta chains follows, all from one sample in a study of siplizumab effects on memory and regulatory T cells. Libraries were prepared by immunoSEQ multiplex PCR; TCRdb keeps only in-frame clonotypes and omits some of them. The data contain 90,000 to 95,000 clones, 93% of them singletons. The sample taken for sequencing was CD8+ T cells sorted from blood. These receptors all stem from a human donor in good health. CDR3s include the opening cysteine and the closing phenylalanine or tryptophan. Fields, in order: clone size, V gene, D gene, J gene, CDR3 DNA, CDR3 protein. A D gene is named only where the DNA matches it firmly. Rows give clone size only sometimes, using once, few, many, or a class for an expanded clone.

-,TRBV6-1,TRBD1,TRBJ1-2,TGTGCCACCCTCCCCGAGGGCAGGGGGAAGGTCGGCTACACCTTC,CATLPEGRGKVGYTF
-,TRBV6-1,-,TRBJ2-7,TGTGCCAGCAGTGAAGGTCGGAGCTACGAGCAGTACTTC,CASSEGRSYEQYF
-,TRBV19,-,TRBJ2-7,TGTGCCAGTAGCCCTACAGGGTGGACCTACGAGCAGTACTTC,CASSPTGWTYEQYF
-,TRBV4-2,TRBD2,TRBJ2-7,TGTGCCAGCAGCCATGGACTAGTTGGGGCCTACGAGCAGTACTTC,CASSHGLVGAYEQYF
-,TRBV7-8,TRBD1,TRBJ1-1,TGTGCCAGCAGCCCCGGGACAGGGTTGGGCACTGAAGCTTTCTTT,CASSPGTGLGTEAFF
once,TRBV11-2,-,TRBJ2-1,TGTGCCAGCAGCTTCAGGGGCTACTACAATGAGCAGTTCTTC,CASSFRGYYNEQFF
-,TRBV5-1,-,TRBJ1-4,TGCGCCAGCAGCGTGGGGCCCAATGAAAAACTGTTTTTT,CASSVGPNEKLFF
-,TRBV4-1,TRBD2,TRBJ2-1,TGCGCCAGCAGCCCCTCGGGAGGACTAGCCTCCTCCTACAATGAGCAGTTCTTC,CASSPSGGLASSYNEQFF
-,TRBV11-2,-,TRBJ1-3,TGTGCCAGCAGCCTCGAGACACGAGGTGTCGGAAACACCATATATTTT,CASSLETRGVGNTIYF
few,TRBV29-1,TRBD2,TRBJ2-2,TGCAGCGCCCGGGGACTAGCGGGAGTCGCCGGGGAGCTGTTTTTT,CSARGLAGVAGELFF
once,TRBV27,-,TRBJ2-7,TGTGCCAGCGGGGATTCCTACGAGCAGTACTTC,CASGDSYEQYF
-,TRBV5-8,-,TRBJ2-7,TGTGCCAGCAGCCCTGGGACACCTCGTCAGTACTTC,CASSPGTPRQYF
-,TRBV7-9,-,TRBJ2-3,TGTGCCAGCAGCTTATCCGCGGATACGCAGTATTTT,CASSLSADTQYF
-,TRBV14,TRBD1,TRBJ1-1,TGTGCCAGCAGCCACTGGGGGACAGGGGGGAGCACTGAAGCTTTCTTT,CASSHWGTGGSTEAFF
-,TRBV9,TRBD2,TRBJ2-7,TGTGCCAGCAGCGCACCGGGACTAGACTACGAGCAGTACTTC,CASSAPGLDYEQYF
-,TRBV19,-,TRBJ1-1,TGTGCCAGTAGTATCCCAGGGACACCTGAAGCTTTCTTT,CASSIPGTPEAFF
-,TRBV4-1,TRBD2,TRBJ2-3,TGCGCCAGCAGCCAAGTGGCGGGGGGGACAGATACGCAGTATTTT,CASSQVAGGTDTQYF
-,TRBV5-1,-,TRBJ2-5,TGCGCCAGCGCCTTCGCCGGGACTCAGGAAGAGACCCAGTACTTC,CASAFAGTQEETQYF
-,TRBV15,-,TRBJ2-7,TGTGCCACCAGCAGAGGGGTTGAGTACGAGCAGTACTTC,CATSRGVEYEQYF
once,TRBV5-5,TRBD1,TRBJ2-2,TGTGCCAGCAGCCCCGGACAGGGGGCGAACACCGGGGAGCTGTTTTTT,CASSPGQGANTGELFF